These 14 T cell receptor beta chains were sequenced from one sample in a study of cytomegalovirus exposure and HLA in healthy donors. It was with 60 Vbeta and 13 Jbeta primers that the PCR ran. TCRdb's copy holds only in-frame clones and misses some; the assay was immunoSEQ multiplex PCR. The sample lists over 130,000 clones; just over 70% were seen once. Sequencing was carried out using PBMCs. All receptors come from a woman in her twenties or thirties in good health and CMV-seronegative.

The rearrangement uses TRBV29-1 and TRBJ1-2; TRBD1 might be the D (5 bases). This CDR3 is built from 13 residues. Trimming took off 4 bases at V and 2 bases at J, with 11 bases between the two ends. Germline CDR1 and CDR2: SQVTM and ANQGSEA. The CDR3 DNA reads as TGCAGCGTTGCTCGACAGCCAAACTATGGCTACACCTTC. Encoded protein: CSVARQPNYGYTF.

V and J are TRBV28 and TRBJ2-1; 7 bases line up with TRBD2. This CDR3 is built from 22 residues. CDR1 and CDR2 from the germline V gene are MDHEN and SYDVKM. The V and J ends lost 7 bases and 0 bases, in that order; junction bases with no gene match: 27. CDR3 in amino acids: CASTVSLGGGWNGMSSYNEQFF. The CDR3 DNA reads TGTGCCAGCACTGTCTCCCTCGGCGGGGGATGGAACGGGATGAGCTCCTACAATGAGCAGTTCTTC.

The chain uses TRBV2 and TRBJ2-3; 7 bases align to TRBD1. CDR1 SNHLY and CDR2 FYNNEI come from the germline V gene. J was trimmed by 6 bases and V by 8 bases; bases with no gene match: 2. The CDR3 is 11 residues long. CDR3: CASEGADTQYF. The CDR3 nucleotides are TGTGCCAGCGAGGGGGCTGATACGCAGTATTTT.

There are a few counts of this clone. The rearrangement links TRBV28 to TRBJ1-2; 10 bases fit TRBD1. Germline CDR1 is MDHEN and CDR2 is SYDVKM. This CDR3 is 14 amino acids long. V was clipped by 7 bases and J by 2 bases; unmatched bases: 4. This CDR3 reads CASKGTGVNYGYTF. The CDR3 DNA reads as TGTGCCAGCAAAGGGACAGGGGTAAACTATGGCTACACCTTC.

The sample holds one count of this clone. One end of the junction varies from germline; a read error may be responsible. The gene calls are TRBV29-1 and TRBJ1-6, with D perhaps TRBD1 (6 bases). Germline V gene sequence: CDR1 SQVTM, CDR2 ANQGSEA. The CDR3 consists of 11 residues. The CDR3 coding sequence is TGCAGCGTTGAAGATGAGGGGACACCTTTCTTT. It encodes CSVEDEGTPFF.

The rearrangement joins TRBV7-2 to TRBJ1-1, with 7 bases aligning to TRBD1. Germline trimming cut 3 bases from V and 13 bases from J; bases unmatched to any gene: 17. The CDR3 length is 15 residues. Germline CDR1 SGHTA, CDR2 FQGNSA. CDR3 bases: TGTGCCAGCAGCTTTGCACCACTCAGGGGGAGGACGGGTTTCTTT. It codes for CASSFAPLRGRTGFF.

This clone was counted between two and nine times. The genes are TRBV6-5 and TRBJ2-2; no firm D call. Germline CDR1 MNHEY, CDR2 SVGAGI. The CDR3 sequence is 14 residues long. V was shortened by 2 bases and J by 0 bases, with 4 bases between the two germline ends. The CDR3 coding sequence is TGTGCCAGCAGTTACGGGCCGAACACCGGGGAGCTGTTTTTT. Translating it yields CASSYGPNTGELFF.

The chain links TRBV25-1 to TRBJ1-2; D gene ambiguous. V dropped 2 bases and J dropped 4 bases, with 5 bases sitting between them. This CDR3 is 12 amino acids long. The germline CDR1 and CDR2 sequences are MGHDK and SYGVNS. The DNA for the CDR3 is TGTGCCAGCAGTGAACGACTCTATGGCTACACCTTC. Its translation is CASSERLYGYTF.

The chain employs TRBV18 and TRBJ1-2; D not resolved. V shed 3 bases and J shed 0 bases, with 14 bases lying between them. CDR1 is KGHSH, CDR2 LQKENI, per germline. The CDR3 totals 16 residues. The CDR3 bases are TGTGCCAGCTCACCGTCAACTGGGCTGACTAACTATGGCTACACCTTC. This encodes CASSPSTGLTNYGYTF.

Of note for this clone: At the DNA level, this CDR3 is encoded by other sequences in the same sample as well. The gene calls are TRBV19 and TRBJ1-5; D is undetermined. The CDR3 is 13 amino acids. CDR1 and CDR2 (germline): LNHDA, SQIVND (reference sequence). V was trimmed by 2 bases and J by 2 bases, leaving 4 bases between them. DNA for the CDR3: TGTGCCAGTAGTATACGAGGCAATCAGCCCCAGCATTTT. The encoded protein is CASSIRGNQPQHF.

The V gene is TRBV19, the J gene TRBJ2-1, with D perhaps TRBD2 (6 bases). Trimming took off 3 bases at V and 0 bases at J, with 15 bases between the two ends. Germline values: CDR1 LNHDA, CDR2 SQIVND (reference sequence). This CDR3 comprises 17 residues. The CDR3 sequence: CASSIVSGGSSYNEQFF. DNA for the CDR3: TGTGCCAGTAGTATCGTCTCCGGGGGAAGCTCCTACAATGAGCAGTTCTTC. Full variable domain (remainder filled in from reference TRBV19 and TRBJ2-1): DGGITQSPKYLFRKEGQNVTLSCEQNLNHDAMYWYRQDPGQGLRLIYYSQIVNDFQKGDIAEGYSVSREKKESFPLTVTSAQKNPTAFYLCASSIVSGGSSYNEQFFGPGTRLTVL.

This sequence joins TRBV18 and TRBJ1-5; D is perhaps TRBD1 (6 bases). The CDR3 is made up of 14 amino acids. CDR1 and CDR2 from the germline V gene are KGHSH and LQKENI. V was trimmed by 0 bases and J by 4 bases, leaving 7 bases between them. The CDR3 spells CASSPPTGNQPQHF. The CDR3 bases are TGTGCCAGCTCACCACCTACAGGGAATCAGCCCCAGCATTTT.

The V call is TRBV18, the J call TRBJ1-2; TRBD1 agrees at 10 bases. The germline CDR1 and CDR2 sequences are KGHSH and LQKENI. There are 14 residues in the CDR3. After removal of 3 bases from V and 6 bases from J, the junction contained 4 bases not matched to a gene. CDR3 sequence reads: CASSPGTGEDGYTF. CDR3 coding DNA: TGTGCCAGCTCACCCGGGACAGGGGAGGATGGCTACACCTTC.

J is TRBJ1-1 and V is TRBV18; 7 bases map to TRBD1. The germline gives CDR1 KGHSH, CDR2 LQKENI. V shed 3 bases, J shed 1 base, and the junction held 5 bases outside the gene matches. The CDR3 loop spans 15 amino acids. The CDR3 nucleotides read TGTGCCAGCTCACCCCCCCAGGGGGGGAACACTGAAGCTTTCTTT. Protein: CASSPPQGGNTEAFF.